The rows below give T cell receptor beta chains drawn from one sample of a study of shared clonotypes between healthy human individuals. Assay used: immunoSEQ multiplex PCR; TCRdb lists only in-frame clones, some missing. The table shows 2 million to 2.5 million clones, with just over 90% occurring only once. Material for sequencing was naive CD4+ T cells from PBMCs. These TCRs come from a man younger than 30 in good health. Some clones in this sample may be carry-over from other donors' samples. Each CDR3 is given with its conserved first and last residue. Fields, in order: J gene, V gene, D gene, clone size, CDR3 length, CDR3 protein, CDR3 DNA. A D gene is named only where the DNA matches it firmly. Rows may omit the clone size; those that give it use once, few, many or a size class.

J: TRBJ1-1; V: TRBV28; D: -; size: -; length: 14; CDR3: CASSLHRQHTEAFF; DNA: TGTGCCAGCAGTTTACATAGACAACACACTGAAGCTTTCTTT
J: TRBJ2-1; V: TRBV7-3; D: TRBD2; size: -; length: 15; CDR3: CASSLGAGTYNEQFF; DNA: TGTGCCAGCAGCTTGGGAGCGGGAACCTACAATGAGCAGTTCTTC
J: TRBJ1-1; V: TRBV6-1; D: TRBD1; size: -; length: 17; CDR3: CASSGLNRGLKNTEAFF; DNA: TGTGCCAGCAGTGGACTCAACAGGGGGCTGAAAAACACTGAAGCTTTCTTT
J: TRBJ1-1; V: TRBV6-5; D: TRBD1; size: -; length: 14; CDR3: CASSGDRVSTEAFF; DNA: TGTGCCAGCAGTGGCGACAGGGTGTCCACTGAAGCTTTCTTT
J: TRBJ2-2; V: TRBV12-5; D: TRBD1; size: once; length: 17; CDR3: CASGLVPGGLNTGELFF; DNA: TGTGCTAGTGGTTTGGTACCAGGGGGCCTGAACACCGGGGAGCTGTTTTTT
J: TRBJ2-5; V: TRBV28; D: TRBD1; size: -; length: 17; CDR3: CASSSQQGARFPETQYF; DNA: TGTGCCAGCAGTTCCCAGCAGGGGGCCAGGTTCCCTGAGACCCAGTACTTC
J: TRBJ2-7; V: TRBV27; D: TRBD2; size: -; length: 16; CDR3: CASSSRIAGGPYEQYF; DNA: TGTGCCAGCAGTTCCCGCATAGCGGGAGGGCCCTACGAGCAGTACTTC
J: TRBJ2-5; V: TRBV28; D: -; size: once; length: 12; CDR3: CASSFGKETQYF; DNA: TGTGCCAGCAGTTTTGGTAAAGAGACCCAGTACTTC
J: TRBJ2-1; V: TRBV6-4; D: -; size: -; length: 16; CDR3: CASSDSGGSSYNEQFF; DNA: TGTGCCAGCAGTGACTCTGGGGGGAGCTCCTACAATGAGCAGTTCTTC
J: TRBJ1-2; V: TRBV14; D: -; size: -; length: 13; CDR3: CASSRDRYYGYTF; DNA: TGTGCCAGCAGTCGGGACCGCTACTATGGCTACACCTTC
J: TRBJ2-2; V: TRBV2; D: -; size: once; length: 14; CDR3: CASGELASTGELFF; DNA: TGTGCCAGCGGGGAGTTAGCGAGCACCGGGGAGCTGTTTTTT
J: TRBJ2-2; V: TRBV9; D: TRBD2; size: few; length: 15; CDR3: CASRPSGSGAGELFF; DNA: TGTGCCAGCAGACCTAGCGGGAGTGGGGCCGGGGAGCTGTTTTTT
J: TRBJ2-3; V: TRBV7-6; D: -; size: -; length: 14; CDR3: CASSLQRTPDTQYF; DNA: TGTGCCAGCAGCTTACAAAGGACCCCAGATACGCAGTATTTT
J: TRBJ2-5; V: TRBV18; D: TRBD1; size: -; length: 14; CDR3: CASSRDRGRETQYF; DNA: TGTGCCAGCTCAAGGGACAGGGGAAGAGAGACCCAGTACTTC
J: TRBJ2-1; V: TRBV19; D: TRBD2; size: -; length: 16; CDR3: CASSPTSGSSYNEQFF; DNA: TGTGCCAGTAGTCCGACTAGCGGGAGCTCCTACAATGAGCAGTTCTTC
J: TRBJ1-5; V: TRBV6-5; D: -; size: -; length: 14; CDR3: CASSYSDGLRPRHF; DNA: TGTGCCAGCAGTTACTCGGACGGCCTTCGGCCCCGGCATTTT
J: TRBJ1-4; V: TRBV28; D: TRBD1; size: -; length: 15; CDR3: CASSSPQGASEKLFF; DNA: TGTGCCAGCAGTTCCCCACAGGGGGCATCTGAAAAACTGTTTTTT
J: TRBJ2-7; V: TRBV6-5; D: TRBD1; size: -; length: 13; CDR3: CASRSGQGYEQYF; DNA: TGTGCCAGCAGGTCGGGACAGGGGTACGAGCAGTACTTC
J: TRBJ2-1; V: TRBV13; D: TRBD1; size: -; length: 16; CDR3: CASSIEQGAPINEQFF; DNA: TGTGCCAGCAGCATAGAACAGGGGGCGCCAATCAATGAGCAGTTCTTC
J: TRBJ2-1; V: TRBV4-1; D: TRBD2; size: -; length: 19; CDR3: CASSQGPLAGSFSYNEQFF; DNA: TGCGCCAGCAGCCAAGGTCCCCTAGCGGGCTCCTTCTCCTACAATGAGCAGTTCTTC
J: TRBJ2-1; V: TRBV28; D: TRBD1; size: -; length: 15; CDR3: CASSSRQGSVNEQFF; DNA: TGTGCCAGCAGTTCCCGACAGGGTTCGGTGAATGAGCAGTTCTTC
J: TRBJ2-5; V: TRBV27; D: TRBD1; size: -; length: 15; CDR3: CASSLDRGRGETQYF; DNA: TGTGCCAGCAGTTTAGACAGGGGACGAGGGGAGACCCAGTACTTC
J: TRBJ2-1; V: TRBV15; D: TRBD2; size: -; length: 21; CDR3: CATSRDRGGSLAGLLYNEQFF; DNA: TGTGCCACCAGCAGAGATAGAGGGGGATCGCTAGCGGGACTCCTCTACAATGAGCAGTTCTTC
J: TRBJ1-3; V: TRBV7-9; D: -; size: -; length: 12; CDR3: CASSVVENTIYF; DNA: TGTGCCAGCAGCGTTGTTGAAAACACCATATATTTT
J: TRBJ2-5; V: TRBV6-1; D: TRBD1; size: -; length: 14; CDR3: CASNPTGGEETQYF; DNA: TGTGCCAGCAACCCTACAGGGGGCGAGGAGACCCAGTACTTC
J: TRBJ2-1; V: TRBV28; D: -; size: -; length: 14; CDR3: CASSLRWLSQEQFF; DNA: TGTGCCAGCAGTTTACGCTGGTTATCCCAGGAGCAGTTCTTC
J: TRBJ2-1; V: TRBV28; D: TRBD2; size: -; length: 14; CDR3: CASRGLAVNNEQFF; DNA: TGTGCCAGCAGAGGACTAGCGGTGAACAATGAGCAGTTCTTC
J: TRBJ1-2; V: TRBV6-6; D: -; size: once; length: 15; CDR3: CASSYSGTYNYGYTF; DNA: TGTGCCAGCAGTTACTCGGGGACATACAACTATGGCTACACCTTC
J: TRBJ1-1; V: TRBV14; D: -; size: few; length: 13; CDR3: CASSQGLDTEAFF; DNA: TGTGCCAGCAGCCAAGGCTTGGACACTGAAGCTTTCTTT
J: TRBJ1-1; V: TRBV28; D: -; size: -; length: 15; CDR3: CASSRETRRNTEAFF; DNA: TGTGCCAGCAGTCGCGAAACCAGGAGGAACACTGAAGCTTTCTTT
J: TRBJ1-3; V: TRBV7-2; D: -; size: -; length: 13; CDR3: CASSWRTENTIYF; DNA: TGTGCCAGCAGCTGGAGGACGGAAAACACCATATATTTT
J: TRBJ2-7; V: TRBV2; D: -; size: -; length: 14; CDR3: CASRLGVLSYEQYF; DNA: TGTGCCAGCCGTCTTGGGGTTCTCTCCTACGAGCAGTACTTC
J: TRBJ2-5; V: TRBV4-3; D: TRBD2; size: -; length: 17; CDR3: CASSQEGGSGSGETQYF; DNA: TGCGCCAGCAGCCAAGAGGGGGGGAGCGGGAGTGGCGAGACCCAGTACTTC
J: TRBJ1-4; V: TRBV6-6; D: -; size: -; length: 14; CDR3: CASLSRERGEKLFF; DNA: TGTGCCAGCCTTTCGCGGGAGAGAGGTGAAAAACTGTTTTTT
J: TRBJ2-3; V: TRBV5-6; D: TRBD2; size: -; length: 15; CDR3: CASSSSGRRADTQYF; DNA: TGTGCCAGCAGCTCTAGCGGGAGACGGGCAGATACGCAGTATTTT
J: TRBJ1-2; V: TRBV6-1; D: TRBD1; size: -; length: 14; CDR3: CASTKTGTGYGYTF; DNA: TGTGCCAGCACCAAAACCGGGACAGGGTATGGCTACACCTTC
J: TRBJ2-3; V: TRBV7-9; D: -; size: -; length: 16; CDR3: CASSPFGGQVTDTQYF; DNA: TGTGCCAGCAGCCCCTTCGGGGGCCAGGTCACAGATACGCAGTATTTT
J: TRBJ1-5; V: TRBV7-9; D: TRBD1; size: once; length: 17; CDR3: CASSLEGAFGPNQPQHF; DNA: TGTGCCAGCAGCTTAGAGGGGGCTTTTGGCCCAAATCAGCCCCAGCATTTT
J: TRBJ1-5; V: TRBV5-1; D: TRBD1; size: -; length: 14; CDR3: CASSLAGGDQPQHF; DNA: TGCGCCAGCAGCTTAGCAGGGGGGGATCAGCCCCAGCATTTT
J: TRBJ2-7; V: TRBV5-1; D: TRBD2; size: -; length: 15; CDR3: CASRLRTSGTYEQYF; DNA: TGCGCCAGCAGACTGAGGACTAGCGGGACCTACGAGCAGTACTTC
J: TRBJ1-2; V: TRBV5-1; D: TRBD1; size: -; length: 11; CDR3: CASSLDRVYTF; DNA: TGCGCCAGCAGCCTGGACAGGGTCTACACCTTC
J: TRBJ1-2; V: TRBV5-1; D: TRBD1; size: -; length: 18; CDR3: CASSSQPGQGAANYGYTF; DNA: TGCGCCAGCAGCTCCCAACCGGGACAGGGGGCAGCTAACTATGGCTACACCTTC
J: TRBJ2-7; V: TRBV19; D: TRBD1; size: -; length: 14; CDR3: CASKVGQGSYEQYF; DNA: TGTGCCAGTAAAGTAGGACAGGGATCCTACGAGCAGTACTTC
J: TRBJ1-6; V: TRBV7-3; D: -; size: -; length: 15; CDR3: CASSLEPARGSPLHF; DNA: TGTGCCAGCAGCTTAGAACCAGCCCGGGGTTCACCCCTCCACTTT
J: TRBJ2-5; V: TRBV29-1; D: -; size: -; length: 14; CDR3: CSVDSPGTQETQYF; DNA: TGCAGCGTTGATTCACCGGGGACCCAAGAGACCCAGTACTTC
J: TRBJ1-1; V: TRBV5-1; D: -; size: -; length: 15; CDR3: CASGNPGGVGAEAFF; DNA: TGCGCCAGCGGAAATCCCGGAGGGGTAGGGGCTGAAGCTTTCTTT
J: TRBJ2-3; V: TRBV19; D: -; size: once; length: 15; CDR3: CASSIQADSTDTQYF; DNA: TGTGCCAGTAGTATACAAGCGGATAGCACAGATACGCAGTATTTT
J: TRBJ2-7; V: TRBV29-1; D: -; size: -; length: 11; CDR3: CSGGTSYEQYF; DNA: TGCAGCGGGGGGACCTCCTACGAGCAGTACTTC
J: TRBJ1-3; V: TRBV5-6; D: TRBD1; size: -; length: 15; CDR3: CASSLRGLKENTIYF; DNA: TGTGCCAGCAGCTTGAGGGGGCTAAAGGAAAACACCATATATTTT
J: TRBJ2-3; V: TRBV10-3; D: -; size: -; length: 15; CDR3: CAISVSPTRTDTQYF; DNA: TGTGCCATCAGTGTCTCCCCTACGCGCACAGATACGCAGTATTTT
J: TRBJ2-1; V: TRBV28; D: TRBD2; size: -; length: 17; CDR3: CASSPLTSGSIIGEQFF; DNA: TGTGCCAGCAGTCCCCTGACTAGCGGGAGTATAATCGGTGAGCAGTTCTTC
J: TRBJ2-5; V: TRBV5-1; D: TRBD1; size: -; length: 15; CDR3: CASSLAGTDQETQYF; DNA: TGCGCCAGCAGCTTGGCGGGGACAGACCAAGAGACCCAGTACTTC
J: TRBJ2-7; V: TRBV6-5; D: -; size: -; length: 14; CDR3: CASSYSTASYEQYF; DNA: TGTGCCAGCAGTTACTCGACGGCCTCCTACGAGCAGTACTTC
J: TRBJ1-5; V: TRBV18; D: -; size: -; length: 14; CDR3: CASSAGLRSQPQHF; DNA: TGTGCCAGCTCAGCAGGGTTGAGGTCTCAGCCCCAGCATTTT
J: TRBJ1-2; V: TRBV19; D: -; size: -; length: 13; CDR3: CASSTGWNYGYTF; DNA: TGTGCCAGCAGTACAGGGTGGAACTATGGCTACACCTTC
J: TRBJ2-7; V: TRBV25-1; D: TRBD2; size: -; length: 14; CDR3: CASSVSGSRYEQYF; DNA: TGTGCCAGCAGTGTTAGCGGGAGTCGGTACGAGCAGTACTTC
J: TRBJ2-6; V: TRBV7-9; D: -; size: -; length: 19; CDR3: CASSLRVGRAVSGANVLTF; DNA: TGTGCCAGCAGCTTAAGGGTGGGCAGGGCTGTCTCTGGGGCCAACGTCCTGACTTTC
J: TRBJ1-1; V: TRBV5-4; D: -; size: -; length: 15; CDR3: CASSSIKQGNTEAFF; DNA: TGTGCCAGCAGCTCCATAAAACAGGGGAACACTGAAGCTTTCTTT
J: TRBJ2-7; V: TRBV4-1; D: TRBD2; size: few; length: 18; CDR3: CASSQGTSGSTYSYEQYF; DNA: TGCGCCAGCAGCCAAGGGACTAGCGGGAGTACTTACTCCTACGAGCAGTACTTC
J: TRBJ1-4; V: TRBV7-2; D: -; size: -; length: 15; CDR3: CASSRQGFLNEKLFF; DNA: TGTGCCAGCAGCAGACAAGGGTTCTTGAATGAAAAACTGTTTTTT